What follows are 28 T cell receptor beta chains derived from one specimen sequenced in a study of shared clonotypes between healthy human individuals. TCRdb keeps only in-frame clones here, not all; method: immunoSEQ multiplex PCR. The table shows just over 2,000,000 clones, with roughly 94% occurring only once. Source material: naive CD4+ T cells sorted from blood. Subset in this sample: CD45RA+ positively selected. The receptors come from a man between 18 and 35 years old in good health.

The chain combines TRBV6-1 with TRBJ1-1, with D perhaps TRBD1 (5 bases). CDR1 is MNHNS and CDR2 is SASEGT in the germline V gene. This CDR3 region has 15 residues. Trimming shortened V by 10 bases and J by 2 bases, and 20 bases separated the two germline ends. CDR3 sequence (DNA): TGTGCCACCACCCTATTGTCAGGGACCAACACTGAAGCTTTCTTT. This gives the protein CATTLLSGTNTEAFF.

V gene TRBV12-1 combines with J gene TRBJ1-1. TRBV12-1 is an annotated pseudogene. The CDR3 length is 14 residues. CDR3 coding DNA: TGTGCCAGCAGCACCAAGGACCTAAACACTGAAGCTTTCTTT. Encoded protein: CASSTKDLNTEAFF.

This clone appeared once. This chain uses TRBV18 with TRBJ2-3; maybe TRBD1 (6 bases). In germline, CDR1 is KGHSH, CDR2 LQKENI. V dropped 4 bases and J dropped 2 bases, with 13 bases sitting between them. CDR3 size: 15 residues. CDR3 sequence reads: CASSLRTANTDTQYF. The CDR3 nucleotides are TGTGCCAGCTCACTACGGACAGCAAACACAGATACGCAGTATTTT.

The chain recombines TRBV6-6 with TRBJ2-7; 8 nucleotides line up with TRBD1. V was clipped by 5 bases and J by 7 bases; unmatched bases: 10. Germline V gene data show CDR1 as MNHNY and CDR2 as SVGAGI (reference sequence). The CDR3 extends over 14 amino acids. The CDR3 here is CASSAGTGRLEQYF. The CDR3 DNA sequence: TGTGCCAGCAGTGCCGGGACAGGCAGGTTAGAGCAGTACTTC.

V gene TRBV5-4 combines with J gene TRBJ2-7, with 8 bases matching TRBD2. With 0 bases clipped from V and 4 bases from J, the junction kept 0 bases outside the gene matches. This CDR3 has 13 amino acids. Germline assignment: CDR1 SGHNT and CDR2 YYREEE (reference sequence). CDR3 nucleotide sequence: TGTGCCAGCAGCTTGGAGCGGGAGTACGAGCAGTACTTC. Encoded protein: CASSLEREYEQYF.

The chain carries TRBV30 and TRBJ1-6; the D gene is possibly TRBD1 (6 bases). Germline CDR1 reads GTSNPN; CDR2 reads SVGIG (reference sequence). The length of the CDR3 is 14 residues. V gave up 3 bases and J gave up 6 bases, with 12 bases separating them. This chain's CDR3 is CAWRFGQSNSPLHF. CDR3 DNA sequence: TGTGCCTGGAGATTCGGACAGTCTAATTCACCCCTCCACTTT.

With regard to this clone: The same CDR3 can be traced to other DNA sequences in this sample. V and J are TRBV6-5 and TRBJ2-1; D could derive from TRBD1 or TRBD2 (6 bases each). The germline V gene encodes CDR1 MNHEY and CDR2 SVGAGI. Trimming cost V 6 bases and J 9 bases, with 12 bases left between them. The CDR3 consists of 12 residues. CDR3 region: CASSRPGAEQFF. The CDR3 bases are TGTGCCAGCAGCCGGCCGGGGGCTGAGCAGTTCTTC.

The rearrangement uses TRBV7-2 and TRBJ1-3; D is possibly TRBD1 (6 bases). The CDR3 length is 16 residues. Germline values: CDR1 SGHTA, CDR2 FQGNSA. V was cut by 3 bases and J by 2 bases, with 14 bases left in between. CDR3 residues: CASSFFGGGTGNTIYF. In DNA, the CDR3 is TGTGCCAGCAGCTTCTTCGGGGGGGGCACTGGAAACACCATATATTTT.

V usage is TRBV14 and J usage is TRBJ2-7; unclear D gene. Trimming stripped 5 bases from V and 1 base from J, with 9 bases between. Germline CDR1 and CDR2: SGHDN and FVKESK. This CDR3 spans 13 amino acids. Written as DNA, the CDR3 is TGTGCCAGCAGCTGGGCCGTATCCTACGAGCAGTACTTC. Residues: CASSWAVSYEQYF.

The chain's CDR3 is CASSQTGAGQPQHF. CDR3 nucleotides: TGCGCCAGCAGCCAGACAGGGGCAGGTCAGCCCCAGCATTTT. This chain connects TRBV5-1 to TRBJ1-5; 8 bases match TRBD1. Germline V gives CDR1 SGHRS, CDR2 YFSETQ. The CDR3 runs to 14 residues. Trimming cost V 4 bases and J 6 bases; bases outside gene matches: 6.

This clone was counted once. V is TRBV10-1 and J is TRBJ1-1; 9 bases map to TRBD1. CDR3 length: 16 amino acids. Germline trimming cut 2 bases from V and 2 bases from J; bases unmatched to any gene: 6. CDR1 and CDR2 from the germline V gene are WNHNN and SYGVQD (reference sequence). The CDR3 loop reads CASSESLTGGNTEAFF. The CDR3 DNA sequence: TGCGCCAGCAGTGAGAGCTTGACAGGGGGTAACACTGAAGCTTTCTTT.

This sequence joins TRBV28 and TRBJ2-1, with TRBD1 identical over 9 bases. This CDR3 has 16 amino acids. After removal of 4 bases from V and 3 bases from J, the junction contained 7 bases not matched to a gene. Germline V gene sequence: CDR1 MDHEN, CDR2 SYDVKM. The CDR3 region has the DNA TGTGCCAGCAGTTCAGCCGGGACAGGGAACTACAATGAGCAGTTCTTC. Protein product: CASSSAGTGNYNEQFF.

The J gene is TRBJ2-2, the V gene TRBV2; tentatively, D is TRBD1 (6 bases). Trimming shortened V by 0 bases and J by 6 bases, and 14 bases separated the two germline ends. Germline assignment: CDR1 SNHLY and CDR2 FYNNEI. The CDR3 runs 16 residues. In DNA form, the CDR3 reads TGTGCCAGCAGTGAAGCGCGGCAGGGGTGGGCCGGGGAGCTGTTTTTT. Translating it yields CASSEARQGWAGELFF.

This sequence joins TRBV18 and TRBJ2-5; the D is unclear. Per the germline V gene, CDR1 is KGHSH and CDR2 is LQKENI. The CDR3 is 13 residues long. V was shortened by 2 bases and J by 5 bases, with 9 bases between the two germline ends. This chain's CDR3 is CASSPALWETQYF. As DNA, the CDR3 is TGTGCCAGCTCACCAGCGCTCTGGGAGACCCAGTACTTC.

The chain has TRBV6-1 and TRBJ2-7; 11 nucleotides align to TRBD1. Germline V gene lookup returns CDR1 MNHNS and CDR2 SASEGT. Unmatched junction bases numbered 8, after V lost 6 bases and J lost 4 bases. The CDR3 has 15 residues. The chain's CDR3 is CASRAGTGGSYEQYF. Written as DNA, the CDR3 is TGTGCCAGCAGGGCCGGGACAGGGGGATCTTACGAGCAGTACTTC.

This clone was seen a single time. V is TRBV6-1 and J is TRBJ1-5; 12 positions match TRBD1. CDR3 length: 15 amino acids. Germline CDR1 MNHNS, CDR2 SASEGT. Losses at the gene ends were 6 bases for V and 2 bases for J; bases not matched to a gene: 2. CDR3 nucleotides: TGTGCCAGCAGCGGGACAGGGGGCGGCAATCAGCCCCAGCATTTT. Amino acid sequence: CASSGTGGGNQPQHF.

The chain recombines TRBV18 with TRBJ2-7; TRBD1 might be the D (5 bases). Germline CDR1 is KGHSH and CDR2 is LQKENI. The CDR3 has 13 amino acids. V lost 6 bases to trimming and J lost 7 bases, with 16 bases between them. The CDR3 region is CASSPDTILEQYF. The CDR3 DNA reads TGTGCCAGCTCCCCGGACACGATATTAGAGCAGTACTTC. The full variable domain, its missing parts supplied by reference TRBV18 and TRBJ2-7, is NAGVMQNPRHLVRRRGQEARLRCSPMKGHSHVYWYRQLPEEGLKFMVYLQKENIIDESGMPKERFSAEFPKEGPSILRIQQVVRGDSAAYFCASSPDTILEQYFGPGTRLTVT.

This chain uses TRBV27 with TRBJ1-5, with TRBD1 matching over 10 bases. Germline-derived CDR1 and CDR2 are MNHEY and SMNVEV (reference sequence). J was trimmed by 6 bases and V by 5 bases; bases with no gene match: 7. There are 15 residues in the CDR3. For the CDR3, the DNA is TGTGCCAGCAGTCCCACATGGGACAGGGGTCAGCCCCAGCATTTT. Residues: CASSPTWDRGQPQHF.

This clone was detected once. This chain connects TRBV5-3 to TRBJ2-3, with a weak D call TRBD2 (5 bases). TRBV5-3 is treated as an ORF (open reading frame) with a function not yet certain. This CDR3 region has 16 residues. Trimming removed 4 bases from V and 1 base from J, with 16 bases in between. DNA of the CDR3: TGTGCCAGAAGCCGAAAACTAGATCTAGGCACAGATACGCAGTATTTT. It codes for CARSRKLDLGTDTQYF.

The chain carries TRBV18 and TRBJ2-7, with TRBD2 identical over 7 bases. Germline trimming cut 3 bases from V and 0 bases from J; bases unmatched to any gene: 5. The CDR3 extends over 15 amino acids. The germline gives CDR1 KGHSH, CDR2 LQKENI. The CDR3 loop reads CASSPSGVSSYEQYF. The CDR3, as DNA: TGTGCCAGCTCACCCAGCGGGGTTAGCTCCTACGAGCAGTACTTC. Complete variable domain (other parts from reference TRBV18 and TRBJ2-7): NAGVMQNPRHLVRRRGQEARLRCSPMKGHSHVYWYRQLPEEGLKFMVYLQKENIIDESGMPKERFSAEFPKEGPSILRIQQVVRGDSAAYFCASSPSGVSSYEQYFGPGTRLTVT.

The V and J genes are TRBV5-1 and TRBJ2-5, with D unclear. The V and J ends lost 4 bases and 3 bases respectively, with 10 bases between them. Germline V gene lookup returns CDR1 SGHRS and CDR2 YFSETQ. This CDR3 comprises 13 residues. The CDR3 DNA sequence: TGCGCCAGCAGCCCCCTCCTCAAAGAGACCCAGTACTTC. Its translation is CASSPLLKETQYF.

The rearrangement uses TRBV28 and TRBJ2-1; D remains unclear. The CDR3 has 14 residues. From germline, CDR1 is MDHEN and CDR2 SYDVKM. V was shortened by 5 bases and J by 8 bases, with 16 bases between the two germline ends. The CDR3 region is CASSTSPGRDEQFF. In DNA, the CDR3 is TGTGCCAGCAGTACCAGCCCAGGTCGCGATGAGCAGTTCTTC.

The chain couples TRBV19 to TRBJ1-5; D remains ambiguous. CDR3 length: 15 residues. Looked up from germline, CDR1 is LNHDA and CDR2 is SQIVND (reference sequence). Trimming cost V 4 bases and J 0 bases, with 10 bases left between them. The DNA of the CDR3 is TGTGCCAGTAGTACCGGACTTGGTAGCAATCAGCCCCAGCATTTT. It is translated as CASSTGLGSNQPQHF.

Concerning this clone itself: This same CDR3 is encoded by further DNA sequences in the sample. This chain uses TRBV5-1 with TRBJ2-7; 10 nucleotides line up with TRBD2. The CDR3 length is 14 residues. The V gene end was trimmed by 4 bases and the J gene end by 3 bases; junction bases not matched to a gene: 4. Germline V gives CDR1 SGHRS, CDR2 YFSETQ. The CDR3 is CASSQSSGSYEQYF. Here the CDR3 DNA reads TGCGCCAGCAGCCAATCTAGCGGGAGCTACGAGCAGTACTTC.

The rearrangement links TRBV19 to TRBJ1-5; D might be TRBD1 (5 bases). Looked up from germline, CDR1 is LNHDA and CDR2 is SQIVND (reference sequence). V lost 2 bases and J lost 7, with 18 bases in between. The CDR3 consists of 16 residues. The DNA for the CDR3 is TGTGCCAGTAGTATAATGCAGAAAGGGGACGGGCAGCCCCAGCATTTT. Encoded protein: CASSIMQKGDGQPQHF.

The rearrangement links TRBV19 to TRBJ1-6; D gene ambiguous. Trimming pared 3 bases from V and 0 bases from J, leaving 15 bases between. Germline V gives CDR1 LNHDA, CDR2 SQIVND (reference sequence). The CDR3 is 18 amino acids. CDR3 in DNA: TGTGCCAGTAGTATCCGACTGACTTCGAGCTCCTATAATTCACCCCTCCACTTT. Its protein product is CASSIRLTSSSYNSPLHF. Drawing the rest from reference TRBV19 and TRBJ1-6, the complete variable domain is DGGITQSPKYLFRKEGQNVTLSCEQNLNHDAMYWYRQDPGQGLRLIYYSQIVNDFQKGDIAEGYSVSREKKESFPLTVTSAQKNPTAFYLCASSIRLTSSSYNSPLHFGNGTRLTVT.

As for this clone: The same CDR3 arises from other DNA sequences in this sample as well. The rearrangement uses TRBV28 and TRBJ1-4; perhaps TRBD1 as D (5 bases). Germline V gene lookup returns CDR1 MDHEN and CDR2 SYDVKM. This CDR3 is 12 amino acids long. Trimming removed 5 bases at V and 4 bases at J, with 5 bases between. Here the CDR3 reads CASSQGNEKLFF. The DNA for the CDR3 is TGTGCCAGCAGTCAGGGTAATGAAAAACTGTTTTTT.

The chain uses TRBV4-1 and TRBJ2-5; weak D call: TRBD1 (6 bases). Germline CDR1 MGHRA, CDR2 YSYEKL. V was clipped by 4 bases and J by 3 bases, with 18 bases between them. This CDR3 is 16 amino acids long. The CDR3 here is CASSPLRTEEEETQYF. The CDR3 DNA reads as TGCGCCAGCAGCCCTCTCAGGACAGAGGAGGAAGAGACCCAGTACTTC.